Included here is one T cell receptor (beta chain) sequence, with context. The CDR3 spans 12 residues. V lost 6 bases, J lost 5 bases, and 8 bases lay in between. CDR1 and CDR2 (germline): MNHEY, SMNVEV (reference sequence). The data stem from a study of blood T cell repertoires in COVID-19. As processed by the authors: Scientists estimated how many nucleated cells there were by amplifying reference gene primers. Sequencing was performed with immunoSEQ multiplex PCR; in TCRdb, only in-frame clones are kept and a portion is missing. V, J and clone size are taken as reported in that table, and D and trimming were inferred from the DNA itself. The sample includes 70,000 or so clones, around 89% of them seen just once.

This receptor was identified in a man aged 60 to 75 with acute or convalescent COVID-19. The chain employs TRBV27 and TRBJ1-5; TRBD1 might be the D (5 bases). The sample comprised peripheral blood. CDR3 sequence: CASRGGDQPQHF. CDR3 nucleotides: TGTGCCAGCAGGGGGGGGGATCAGCCCCAGCATTTT.